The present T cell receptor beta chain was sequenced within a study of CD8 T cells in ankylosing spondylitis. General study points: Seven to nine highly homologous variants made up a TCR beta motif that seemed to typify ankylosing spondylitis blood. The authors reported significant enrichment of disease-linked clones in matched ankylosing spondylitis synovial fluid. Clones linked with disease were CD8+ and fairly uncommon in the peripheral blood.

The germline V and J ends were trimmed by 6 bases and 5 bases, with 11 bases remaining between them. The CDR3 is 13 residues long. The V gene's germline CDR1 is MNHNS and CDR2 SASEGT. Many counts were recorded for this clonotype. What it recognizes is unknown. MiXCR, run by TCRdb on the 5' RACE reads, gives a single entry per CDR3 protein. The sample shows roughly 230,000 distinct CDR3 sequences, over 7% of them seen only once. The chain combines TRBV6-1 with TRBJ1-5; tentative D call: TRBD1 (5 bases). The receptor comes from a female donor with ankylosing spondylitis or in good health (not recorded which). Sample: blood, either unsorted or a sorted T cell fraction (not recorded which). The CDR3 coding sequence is TGTGCCAGCAGAATGGACACCTATCAGCCCCAGCATTTT. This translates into CASRMDTYQPQHF.